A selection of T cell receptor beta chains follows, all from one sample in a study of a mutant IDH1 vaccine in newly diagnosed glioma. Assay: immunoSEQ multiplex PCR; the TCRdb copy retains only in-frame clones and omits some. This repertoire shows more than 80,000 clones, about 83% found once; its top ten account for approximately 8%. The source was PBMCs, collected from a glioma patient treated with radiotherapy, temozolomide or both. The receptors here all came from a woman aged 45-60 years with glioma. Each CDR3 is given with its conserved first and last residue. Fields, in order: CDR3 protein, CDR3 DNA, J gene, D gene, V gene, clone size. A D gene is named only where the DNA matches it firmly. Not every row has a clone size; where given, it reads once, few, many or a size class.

CASSPVNPSADGYTF,TGTGCCAGCAGCCCCGTTAATCCCTCGGCGGATGGCTACACCTTC,TRBJ1-2,-,TRBV13,-
CASSLRLPAGYGYTF,TGCGCCAGCAGTCTTCGCCTCCCGGCGGGGTATGGCTACACCTTC,TRBJ1-2,-,TRBV23-1,-
CASSPRGGVSNQPQHF,TGTGCCAGCAGCCCAAGGGGGGGGGTAAGCAATCAGCCCCAGCATTTT,TRBJ1-5,-,TRBV7-2,-
CASSVRRGGTDTQYF,TGTGCCAGCAGCGTACGACGCGGGGGCACAGATACGCAGTATTTT,TRBJ2-3,-,TRBV9,few
CASSVQGRANVLTF,TGTGCCAGCAGCGTCCAGGGGCGAGCCAACGTCCTGACTTTC,TRBJ2-6,-,TRBV9,-
CASSLPGATNTEAFF,TGTGCCAGCAGTCTCCCGGGAGCCACCAACACTGAAGCTTTCTTT,TRBJ1-1,-,TRBV5-4,-
CASSRSGGSFANEQFF,TGTGCCAGCAGCCGGAGCGGGGGCTCCTTCGCCAATGAGCAGTTCTTC,TRBJ2-1,TRBD2,TRBV11-3,-
CAWSLKGGHTEAFF,TGTGCCTGGAGCCTCAAGGGGGGTCACACTGAAGCTTTCTTT,TRBJ1-1,-,TRBV30,once
CASSQERGIPTYGYTF,TGCGCCAGCAGCCAAGAACGAGGGATTCCGACCTATGGCTACACCTTC,TRBJ1-2,-,TRBV4-1,-
CASSLAVTGVGKELFF,TGTGCCAGCAGCTTAGCCGTAACGGGGGTTGGGAAAGAACTGTTTTTT,TRBJ1-4,-,TRBV7-8,-
CASSVDWASSYGYTF,TGTGCCAGCAGCGTAGATTGGGCGTCCAGCTATGGCTACACCTTC,TRBJ1-2,-,TRBV9,once
CAISESDPGELFF,TGTGCCATCAGTGAGTCCGATCCAGGGGAGCTGTTTTTT,TRBJ2-2,-,TRBV10-3,-
CARWGPPLHF,TGTGCCAGATGGGGGCCACCCCTCCACTTT,TRBJ1-6,-,TRBV27,-
CASSGDGTSTDTQYF,TGCGCCAGCAGCGGCGACGGTACTAGCACAGATACGCAGTATTTT,TRBJ2-3,-,TRBV5-1,-
CASSQGTNSPKNIQYF,TGCGCCAGCAGCCAAGGGACTAATTCGCCCAAAAACATTCAGTACTTC,TRBJ2-4,-,TRBV4-1,-
CASRLAGRYNEQFF,TGTGCCAGCAGACTAGCGGGTCGCTACAATGAGCAGTTCTTC,TRBJ2-1,TRBD2,TRBV27,-
CASSPGGGGTEAFF,TGTGCCAGCAGCCCAGGAGGGGGCGGCACTGAAGCTTTCTTT,TRBJ1-1,TRBD1,TRBV9,-
CASSQEEVPANVLTF,TGTGCCAGCAGCCAAGAGGAAGTTCCGGCCAACGTCCTGACTTTC,TRBJ2-6,-,TRBV14,-
CAISERPGLSSYEQYF,TGTGCCATCAGTGAGAGACCGGGCCTCAGCTCCTACGAGCAGTACTTC,TRBJ2-7,-,TRBV10-3,once
CASSSQGYTEAFF,TGTGCCAGCTCTTCACAGGGGTACACTGAAGCTTTCTTT,TRBJ1-1,TRBD1,TRBV18,-
CASSLTGSYNEQFF,TGCGCCAGCAGCTTAACCGGGTCCTACAATGAGCAGTTCTTC,TRBJ2-1,-,TRBV5-1,-
CSASGGRGYEQYF,TGCAGCGCCTCAGGTGGCAGGGGTTACGAGCAGTACTTC,TRBJ2-7,-,TRBV29-1,-
CASTLREGWNSPLHF,TGTGCCAGCACCCTGCGGGAGGGCTGGAATTCACCCCTCCACTTT,TRBJ1-6,-,TRBV6-6,-
CASSSHRGAEAFF,TGTGCCAGCAGTTCCCACAGGGGGGCTGAAGCTTTCTTT,TRBJ1-1,TRBD1,TRBV27,-
CASSPRQGDNSPLHF,TGTGCCAGCAGCCCCCGGCAGGGTGACAATTCACCCCTCCACTTT,TRBJ1-6,-,TRBV9,-
CASSVWERANYGYTF,TGTGCCAGCAGTGTATGGGAGAGGGCTAACTATGGCTACACCTTC,TRBJ1-2,-,TRBV6-1,-
CATRPGGGSPLHF,TGTGCCACCCGCCCGGGGGGAGGATCACCCCTCCACTTT,TRBJ1-6,-,TRBV2,-
CASTDRGQNYGYTF,TGTGCTAGCACCGACAGGGGTCAGAACTATGGCTACACCTTC,TRBJ1-2,TRBD1,TRBV5-6,-
CASSGTVNTEAFF,TGCGCCAGCAGTGGGACAGTCAACACTGAAGCTTTCTTT,TRBJ1-1,TRBD1,TRBV5-1,-
CASSQSDTQYF,TGTGCCAGCAGCCAATCAGATACGCAGTATTTT,TRBJ2-3,-,TRBV9,-
CASSSPSDTQYF,TGTGCCAGCAGTTCCCCTTCCGATACGCAGTATTTT,TRBJ2-3,-,TRBV6-5,-
CASSFSGGFFETQYF,TGTGCCAGCAGTTTCTCGGGGGGCTTTTTCGAGACCCAGTACTTC,TRBJ2-5,-,TRBV28,-
CASRVTGTYGYTF,TGTGCCAGCAGAGTGACAGGGACTTATGGCTACACCTTC,TRBJ1-2,TRBD1,TRBV6-4,-
CASRVGSDYFGYTF,TGTGCCAGCAGGGTAGGGAGTGACTACTTCGGCTACACCTTC,TRBJ1-2,-,TRBV5-6,-
CSASGLIQYF,TGCAGTGCTAGCGGTCTCATTCAGTACTTC,TRBJ2-4,-,TRBV20-1,-
CASSPTSGNYNEQFF,TGTGCCAGCAGCCCCACTAGCGGCAATTACAATGAGCAGTTCTTC,TRBJ2-1,TRBD2,TRBV5-4,-
CAISMLGVPEAFF,TGTGCCATCAGCATGCTGGGGGTCCCTGAAGCTTTCTTT,TRBJ1-1,-,TRBV10-3,-
CASSLGEPGADTQYF,TGCGCCAGCAGTTTGGGGGAACCGGGGGCAGATACGCAGTATTTT,TRBJ2-3,-,TRBV5-1,-
CASSGTVNTEAFF,TGTGCCAGCAGCGGGACAGTAAACACTGAAGCTTTCTTT,TRBJ1-1,-,TRBV9,once
CASRTGTGAYEQYF,TGTGCCAGCAGGACCGGGACAGGGGCCTACGAGCAGTACTTC,TRBJ2-7,TRBD1,TRBV11-3,-
CASSAGAGLLKRLFF,TGTGCCAGCAGTGCTGGGGCGGGCTTACTGAAACGGCTGTTTTTT,TRBJ1-4,-,TRBV28,-
CASSERTEAFF,TGTGCCAGCAGTGAGAGGACAGAAGCTTTCTTT,TRBJ1-1,-,TRBV6-1,once
CASSIVGRIHEQYF,TGTGCCAGCAGTATCGTAGGGCGAATCCACGAGCAGTACTTC,TRBJ2-7,-,TRBV27,-
CASSPRGGGHEQYF,TGTGCCAGCAGCCCACGGGGAGGGGGGCACGAGCAGTACTTC,TRBJ2-7,-,TRBV4-2,-
CASSIKETQYF,TGTGCCAGCAGCATCAAGGAGACCCAGTACTTC,TRBJ2-5,-,TRBV7-7,-
CASSLAGGEQYF,TGTGCCAGCAGCTTAGCGGGAGGCGAGCAGTACTTC,TRBJ2-7,-,TRBV7-8,-
CASSVGKSGNTIYF,TGTGCCAGCAGCGTAGGCAAGTCTGGAAACACCATATATTTT,TRBJ1-3,-,TRBV9,-
CASSPSRDTEAFF,TGTGCCAGCTCACCCAGTAGAGATACTGAAGCTTTCTTT,TRBJ1-1,-,TRBV18,-
CASSLSRGMGNQPQHF,TGCGCCAGCAGCCTCTCTAGGGGGATGGGCAATCAGCCCCAGCATTTT,TRBJ1-5,-,TRBV4-1,medium-sized
CSVQQGTEAFF,TGCAGCGTCCAACAGGGGACTGAAGCTTTCTTT,TRBJ1-1,TRBD1,TRBV29-1,-